The next 16 T cell receptor beta chains were all read from a single sample in a study of vaccination effects on CD4 cells after COVID-19. Pools of viral peptides were used by the ViraFEST assay to expand antigen-specific CD4+ T cells ahead of sequencing. Culturing for ten to eleven days preceded CD4+ T cell isolation. Participants got two doses of BNT162b2 or mRNA-1273 vaccine. The antigens for these receptors are not known. The method was immunoSEQ multiplex PCR; TCRdb's version includes in-frame clones alone and lacks a portion of them. The table lists around 24,000 clones, 60% to 80% of them singletons. The sequencing here drew on CD4+ T cells from PBMCs cultured with SARS-CoV-2 spike peptides, taken after COVID-19 vaccination. The receptors were gathered from a human donor who received a COVID-19 vaccine. Some clones in this sample may be carry-over from other donors' samples.

The chain combines TRBV2 with TRBJ1-1; 9 nucleotides match TRBD1. There are 14 residues in the CDR3. Trimming removed 0 bases from V and 12 bases from J; junction bases left unmatched: 8. Germline lookup yields CDR1 SNHLY and CDR2 FYNNEI. The CDR3 DNA follows: TGTGCCAGCAGTGAAGCTTGGGGACAGGGAGAACCTTTCTTT. Translated: CASSEAWGQGEPFF. The variable domain in full, with the rest retrieved from reference TRBV2 and TRBJ1-1, is EPEVTQTPSHQVTQMGQEVILRCVPISNHLYFYWYRQILGQKVEFLVSFYNNEISEKSEIFDDQFSVERPDGSNFTLKIRSTKLEDSAMYFCASSEAWGQGEPFFGQGTRLTVV.

This chain links TRBV15 with TRBJ2-4; unclear D gene. The V gene's germline CDR1 is LNHNV and CDR2 YYDKDF (reference sequence). Trimming removed 5 bases from V and 4 bases from J, with 18 bases in between. The length of the CDR3 is 16 residues. The CDR3 sequence is CATSDRSRTVKNIQYF. The CDR3 DNA is TGTGCCACCAGCGACCGATCACGGACCGTTAAAAACATTCAGTACTTC.

The chain employs TRBV19 and TRBJ2-1; TRBD1 matches 7 bases. CDR3 length: 13 residues. The germline CDR1 and CDR2 sequences are LNHDA and SQIVND (reference sequence). The J segment lost 4 bases and the V segment lost 6 bases, leaving 3 bases of the junction unmatched. CDR3 residues: CASSDREYNEQFF. The CDR3 DNA is TGTGCCAGTAGCGACAGGGAGTACAATGAGCAGTTCTTC.

This clone was found a few times. V gene TRBV28 combines with J gene TRBJ1-5; no clear D gene. CDR1 and CDR2 (germline): MDHEN, SYDVKM. The CDR3 consists of 15 residues. Deletions cut 10 bases from V and 0 bases from J, with 16 bases between. CDR3 nucleotide sequence: TGTGCCACCGCGCCCGGCAGGTATAGCAATCAGCCCCAGCATTTT. It translates to CATAPGRYSNQPQHF. The full variable domain, in which reference TRBV28 and TRBJ1-5 provide the parts outside the CDR3, is DVKVTQSSRYLVKRTGEKVFLECVQDMDHENMFWYRQDPGLGLRLIYFSYDVKMKEKGDIPEGYSVSREKKERFSLILESASTNQTSMYLCATAPGRYSNQPQHFGDGTRLSIL.

The V gene is TRBV6-5, the J gene TRBJ1-2; D possibly corresponds to TRBD1 (6 bases). The CDR3 is 13 residues long. Trimming stripped 6 bases from V and 8 bases from J, with 16 bases between. Germline V gene sequence: CDR1 MNHEY, CDR2 SVGAGI. The CDR3 reads CASSNEGGRGYTF. CDR3 bases: TGTGCCAGCAGCAATGAGGGGGGCCGGGGCTACACCTTC.

V usage is TRBV2 and J usage is TRBJ1-5; no clear D gene. CDR1 and CDR2 (germline): SNHLY, FYNNEI. V dropped 4 bases and J dropped 7 bases, with 8 bases sitting between them. The CDR3 sequence is 12 residues long. The CDR3 sequence is CASSGPRQPQHF. DNA for the CDR3: TGTGCCAGCAGTGGCCCCCGGCAGCCCCAGCATTTT.

The V call is TRBV7-9, the J call TRBJ2-2; D call uncertain. Germline V lookup: CDR1 SEHNR, CDR2 FQNEAQ (reference sequence). Trimming removed 2 bases at V and 5 bases at J, with 12 bases between. This CDR3 is 15 amino acids long. The CDR3 nucleotides are TGTGCCAGCAGCTTAAGGTCTAGTGGGACCGGGGAGCTGTTTTTT. This encodes CASSLRSSGTGELFF. Variable domain in full (rest from reference TRBV7-9 and TRBJ2-2): DTGVSQNPRHKITKRGQNVTFRCDPISEHNRLYWYRQTLGQGPEFLTYFQNEAQLEKSRLLSDRFSAERPKGSFSTLEIQRTEQGDSAMYLCASSLRSSGTGELFFGEGSRLTVL.

V and J are TRBV3-1 (or the pseudogene TRBV3-2) and TRBJ1-3; D unclear. The V and J ends lost 4 bases and 0 bases respectively, with 7 bases between them. The germline gives CDR1 LGHDT, CDR2 YNNKEL (reference sequence). CDR3 size: 14 residues. Here the CDR3 reads CASSPRGSGNTIYF. For the CDR3, the DNA is TGTGCCAGCAGCCCCCGCGGCTCTGGAAACACCATATATTTT.

J is TRBJ1-4 and V is TRBV5-1; D not resolved. The CDR3 loop spans 13 amino acids. The germline V and J ends were trimmed by 0 bases and 8 bases, with 8 bases remaining between them. Germline loops: CDR1 SGHRS, CDR2 YFSETQ. CDR3 loop: CASSLAVEEKLFF. The DNA of the CDR3 is TGCGCCAGCAGCTTGGCCGTGGAGGAAAAACTGTTTTTT.

The chain combines TRBV23-1 with TRBJ2-1, with D possibly TRBD1 on 5 matching bases. TRBV23-1 is identified as an open reading frame with a role that is uncertain. Trimming shortened V by 6 bases and J by 0 bases, and 18 bases separated the two germline ends. CDR3 length equals 17 residues. The chain's CDR3 is CASSPEQARSSYNEQFF. CDR3 DNA sequence: TGCGCCAGCAGCCCGGAACAGGCGAGGAGCTCCTACAATGAGCAGTTCTTC.

The DNA for the CDR3 is TGTGCCAGCAGGCCTAACTATGGCTACACCTTC. Translated, it gives CASRPNYGYTF. The genes are TRBV3-1 (or the pseudogene TRBV3-2) and TRBJ1-2, with D uncertain. Germline V gene lookup returns CDR1 LGHDT and CDR2 YNNKEL (reference sequence). This CDR3 is 11 amino acids long. V shed 6 bases and J shed 0 bases, with 2 bases lying between them.

The J gene is TRBJ1-1, the V gene TRBV6-6; D gene uncertain. CDR1 and CDR2 (germline): MNHNY, SVGAGI (reference sequence). The ends were cut back, 4 bases at V and 0 bases at J, with 9 bases in the middle. The CDR3 spans 14 residues. The CDR3, as DNA: TGTGCCAGCAGTTCGAAACACTTGAACACTGAAGCTTTCTTT. Translating it yields CASSSKHLNTEAFF.

This clone occurred once. This chain links TRBV7-3 with TRBJ2-1; D remains unclear. In germline, CDR1 is SGHTA, CDR2 FQGTGA. V was cut by 5 bases and J by 5 bases, with 13 bases left in between. CDR3 length equals 14 residues. Written as DNA, the CDR3 is TGTGCCAGCAGCCAGTCGAAGGGAAACAATGAGCAGTTCTTC. Translation gives CASSQSKGNNEQFF. Using reference TRBV7-3 and TRBJ2-1 for the parts outside the CDR3, the full variable domain is GAGVSQTPSNKVTEKGKYVELRCDPISGHTALYWYRQSLGQGPEFLIYFQGTGAADDSGLPNDRFFAVRPEGSVSTLKIQRTERGDSAVYLCASSQSKGNNEQFFGPGTRLTVL.

This chain connects TRBV18 to TRBJ2-7; D gene ambiguous. V lost 6 bases and J lost 9, with 9 bases in between. The CDR3 consists of 10 residues. Germline loops: CDR1 KGHSH, CDR2 LQKENI. Written as DNA, the CDR3 is TGTGCCAGCTCTTCTACCGGGCAGTACGTC. The encoded protein is CASSSTGQYV.

This clone was seen once. This chain connects TRBV12-5 to TRBJ2-5; 8 nucleotides agree with TRBD1. The CDR3 has 15 amino acids. V gave up 6 bases and J gave up 5 bases; unmatched junction bases: 11. CDR1 LGHNT and CDR2 FRNRAP come from the germline V gene. As DNA, the CDR3 is TGTGCTAGTGGACCTCAGGGGGCGAGTAGGGAGACCCAGTACTTC. Its translation: CASGPQGASRETQYF.

V usage is TRBV11-1 and J usage is TRBJ2-6; 11 bases align to TRBD2. The CDR3 is 18 residues long. Per the germline V gene, CDR1 is SGHAT and CDR2 is FQDESV (reference sequence). V was clipped by 0 bases and J by 3 bases; unmatched bases: 4. The CDR3 DNA sequence: TGTGCCAGCAGCTTAGCTAGCGGGGGGGCCGGTGGGGCCAACGTCCTGACTTTC. This translates into CASSLASGGAGGANVLTF.